This TCR beta chain was recorded in a study of T cells after somatic rescue of genetic block. Measured with immunoSEQ multiplex PCR; TCRdb has only the in-frame clones, and not every one. In the table there are about 67,000 clones, about 91% of which are singletons. The CDR3 length is 15 residues. The germline gives CDR1 LNHDA, CDR2 SQIVND (reference sequence). V gave up 7 bases and J gave up 3 bases, with 15 bases separating them. This clone has more than one count but fewer than ten. This sequence was found in a man in his forties. The specimen sequenced was peripheral blood mononuclear cells (PBMCs). J is TRBJ2-2 and V is TRBV19; D is ambiguous. The CDR3 here is CASTQPHVYTGELFF. CDR3 bases: TGTGCCAGTACCCAACCACATGTTTACACCGGGGAGCTGTTTTTT. Full variable domain (missing parts from reference TRBV19 and TRBJ2-2): DGGITQSPKYLFRKEGQNVTLSCEQNLNHDAMYWYRQDPGQGLRLIYYSQIVNDFQKGDIAEGYSVSREKKESFPLTVTSAQKNPTAFYLCASTQPHVYTGELFFGEGSRLTVL.